The clone carrying this T cell receptor beta chain has just a few counts. Its specificity is unknown. The sample is drawn from a study of regulatory T cells in long-lasting Graves disease. Time point specified: newly diagnosed GD, antithyroid drugs for less than 3 months. Isolated PBMC RNA provided the starting material for the TCR library. Overall study findings and caveats: The number of shared public clonotypes was higher in persistent patients (approximately 3,000) than new patients (just over 950).

Sequencing libraries for TCR beta were prepared with iRepertoire HTBI primers and Arm-PCR of CDR3 regions. TCRdb fed the multiplex PCR reads into MiXCR, producing one record per CDR3 protein. This sample has hundreds of thousands of distinct CDR3 sequences; roughly a sixth occur once, and the top ten carry roughly 29%. The same sample was also studied in work on T cells in Graves' hyperthyroidism and ophthalmopathy. That paper notes: Researchers defined stable Graves' hyperthyroidism as no ophthalmopathy progression within 18 months. The study left out patients who had uncontrolled infection, other autoimmune disease, pregnancy or lactation. HTBI primers were the set used in a first-round RT-PCR of the TCR CDR3.

The material sequenced was peripheral blood mononuclear cells (PBMCs), taken at new diagnosis, from a patient treated with antithyroid drugs. This sequence was found in a man aged 35 to 55 with Graves disease.

CDR3 sequence reads: CASSQLRLGELFF. The CDR3 coding sequence is TGTGCCAGCAGCCAACTTCGTCTCGGGGAGCTGTTTTTT. The V and J genes are TRBV14 and TRBJ2-2; the D is unclear. The CDR3 runs 13 residues. Trimming pared 2 bases from V and 7 bases from J, leaving 8 bases between. Germline V lookup: CDR1 SGHDN, CDR2 FVKESK.